This TCR beta chain was identified during a study of CD8+ T cells in alopecia areata. In the study overall: Those patients who were treated received oral tofacitinib, which was given at 5 to 10 mg twice daily for moderate-to-severe alopecia areata. Severity was scored as percentage of affected scalp area in treated patients.

Sample treatment: oral pan-JAK inhibitor, 5-10 mg twice daily. A remark on this clone: The antigen is not known.

TCR sequencing used cDNA made by reverse transcription of extracted RNA. The method was immunoSEQ multiplex PCR; TCRdb's version includes in-frame clones alone and lacks a portion of them. The data contain tens of thousands of clones, roughly 65% of them singletons. Whole-study findings and limits: Lesional scalp exceeded normal scalp in clonality, especially in alopecia totalis/universalis.

The sequence was obtained from a human donor with alopecia areata. Here the sequenced sample was CD8+ T cells sorted from blood, taken at week 4, from a patient treated with tofacitinib.

CDR3 region: CASSDTFSYEQYF. In nucleotides, the CDR3 is TGTGCCAGCAGCGACACGTTCTCCTACGAGCAGTACTTC. V usage is TRBV7-9 and J usage is TRBJ2-7, with no clear D. From germline, CDR1 is SEHNR and CDR2 FQNEAQ (reference sequence). The CDR3 sequence is 13 residues long. V lost 5 bases and J lost 0, with 8 bases in between.